This T cell receptor beta chain is drawn from a study of T-cell memory formation after mild COVID-19. Study-wide background: Clusters were largely donor specific.

One entry per CDR3 protein results from TCRdb running MiXCR on the 5' RACE reads. The table includes 89,000 or so distinct CDR3 sequences, over 10% detected once. Germline V gives CDR1 MNHEY, CDR2 SVGEGT. The CDR3 runs to 15 residues. V shed 5 bases and J 8 bases; nucleotides not matched to a gene: 11. General study results and limits: Clones that got smaller from day 15 to 85 had even CD4/CD8, while clones growing later tipped toward CD4+. There were some responding clones in pre-infection memory, which suggested that cross-reactive memory had joined. CD4+ contracting clones lay mainly in CM and EM, CD8+ ones in EMRA.

This clonotype was counted a few times. What it binds is not known. The chain recombines TRBV6-2 or TRBV6-3 with TRBJ2-1, with 8 nucleotides matching TRBD2. The receptor's source is a man between 18 and 29 years old who had mild COVID-19 (a few samples of this study predate the infection). Cell type and time point are not known. Sample: PBMCs or a T cell subset sorted from them (not recorded which). CDR3 loop: CASSPGGGLGDEQFF. The CDR3 DNA reads TGTGCCAGCAGTCCCGGGGGGGGCCTGGGCGATGAGCAGTTCTTC.